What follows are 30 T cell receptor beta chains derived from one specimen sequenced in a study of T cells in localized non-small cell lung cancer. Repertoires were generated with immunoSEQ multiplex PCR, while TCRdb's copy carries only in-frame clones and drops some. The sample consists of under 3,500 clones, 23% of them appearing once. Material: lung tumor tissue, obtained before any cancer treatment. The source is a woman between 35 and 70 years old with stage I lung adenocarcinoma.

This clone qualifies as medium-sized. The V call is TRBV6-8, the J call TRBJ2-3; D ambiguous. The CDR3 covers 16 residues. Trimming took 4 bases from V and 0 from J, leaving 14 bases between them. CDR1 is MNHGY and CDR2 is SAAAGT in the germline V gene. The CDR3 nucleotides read TGTGCCAGCAGTTTTCTTTTCCGAGCGAGCACAGATACGCAGTATTTT. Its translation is CASSFLFRASTDTQYF.

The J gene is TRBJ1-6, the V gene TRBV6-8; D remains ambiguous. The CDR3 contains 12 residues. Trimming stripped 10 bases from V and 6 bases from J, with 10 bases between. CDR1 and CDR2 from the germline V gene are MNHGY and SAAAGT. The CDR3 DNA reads TGTGCCACCGCAGGTCTTAATTCACCCCTCCACTTT. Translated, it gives CATAGLNSPLHF.

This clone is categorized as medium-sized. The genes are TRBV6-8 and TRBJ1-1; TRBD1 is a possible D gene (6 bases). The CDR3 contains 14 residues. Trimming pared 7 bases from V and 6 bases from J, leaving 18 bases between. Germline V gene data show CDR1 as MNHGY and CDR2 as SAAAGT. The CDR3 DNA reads TGTGCCAGCACCTTTCGGGGGGGGCAGGCTGAAGCTTTCTTT. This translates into CASTFRGGQAEAFF.

CDR3 loop: CSVDRSGVADTQYF. Written as DNA, the CDR3 is TGCAGCGTTGATAGGTCAGGGGTGGCAGATACGCAGTATTTT. The chain couples TRBV29-1 to TRBJ2-3, with TRBD1 as a possible D gene (6 bases). The CDR3 is made up of 14 amino acids. Germline-derived CDR1 and CDR2 are SQVTM and ANQGSEA. Deletions cut 3 bases from V and 4 bases from J, with 14 bases between.

This chain's CDR3 is CASSLKGDSWDEQYF. CDR3 sequence (DNA): TGTGCCAGCAGTCTCAAGGGGGACAGTTGGGACGAGCAGTACTTC. V usage is TRBV11-3 and J usage is TRBJ2-7, with 7 positions matching TRBD1. V dropped 6 bases and J dropped 5; count of bases not matched to a gene: 13. The CDR3 contains 15 residues. Germline V CDR1 and CDR2: SGHNT, YENEEA.

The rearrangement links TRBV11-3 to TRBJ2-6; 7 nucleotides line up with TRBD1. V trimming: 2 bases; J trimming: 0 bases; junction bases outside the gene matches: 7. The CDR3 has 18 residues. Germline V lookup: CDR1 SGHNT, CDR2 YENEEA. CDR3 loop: CASSLLGTANSGANVLTF. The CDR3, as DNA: TGTGCCAGCAGCTTATTGGGGACAGCAAACTCTGGGGCCAACGTCCTGACTTTC.

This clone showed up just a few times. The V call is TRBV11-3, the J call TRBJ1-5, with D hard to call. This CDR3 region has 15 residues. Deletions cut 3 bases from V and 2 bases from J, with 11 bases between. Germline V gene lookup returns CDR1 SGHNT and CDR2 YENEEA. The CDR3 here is CASSLEVYGNQPQHF. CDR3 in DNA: TGTGCCAGCAGCTTGGAAGTTTACGGCAATCAGCCCCAGCATTTT.

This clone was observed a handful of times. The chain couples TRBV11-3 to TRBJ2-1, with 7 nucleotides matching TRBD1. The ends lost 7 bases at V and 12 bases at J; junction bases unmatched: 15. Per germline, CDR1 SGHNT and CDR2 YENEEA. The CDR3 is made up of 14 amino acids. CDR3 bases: TGTGCCAGCACCCCGGGACAGACCTACGGCGGGCAGTTCTTC. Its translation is CASTPGQTYGGQFF.

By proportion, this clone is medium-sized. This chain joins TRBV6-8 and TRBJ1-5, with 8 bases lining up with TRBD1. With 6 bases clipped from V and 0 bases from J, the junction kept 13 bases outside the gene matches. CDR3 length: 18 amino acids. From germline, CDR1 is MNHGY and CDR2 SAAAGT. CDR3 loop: CASRTGAGTPYSNQPQHF. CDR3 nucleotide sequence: TGTGCCAGCAGGACAGGGGCAGGGACCCCATATAGCAATCAGCCCCAGCATTTT.

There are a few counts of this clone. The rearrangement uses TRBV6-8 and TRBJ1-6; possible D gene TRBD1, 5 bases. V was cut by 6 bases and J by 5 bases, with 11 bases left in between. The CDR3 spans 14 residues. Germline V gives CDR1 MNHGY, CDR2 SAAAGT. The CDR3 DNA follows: TGTGCCAGCAGCACAGGTTGGGATAATTCACCCCTCCACTTT. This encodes CASSTGWDNSPLHF.

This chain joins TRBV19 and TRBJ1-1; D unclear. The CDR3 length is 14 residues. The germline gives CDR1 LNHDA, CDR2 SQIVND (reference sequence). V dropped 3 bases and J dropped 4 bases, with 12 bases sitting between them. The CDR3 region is CASSIREGSTEAFF. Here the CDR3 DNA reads TGTGCCAGTAGTATTAGGGAGGGAAGCACTGAAGCTTTCTTT. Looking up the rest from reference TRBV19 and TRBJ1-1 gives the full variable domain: DGGITQSPKYLFRKEGQNVTLSCEQNLNHDAMYWYRQDPGQGLRLIYYSQIVNDFQKGDIAEGYSVSREKKESFPLTVTSAQKNPTAFYLCASSIREGSTEAFFGQGTRLTVV.

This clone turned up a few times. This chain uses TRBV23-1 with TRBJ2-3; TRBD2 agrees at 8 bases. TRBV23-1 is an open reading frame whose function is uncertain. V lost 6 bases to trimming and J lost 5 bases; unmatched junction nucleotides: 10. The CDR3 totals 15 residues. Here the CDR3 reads CASSQDAGGQDTQYF. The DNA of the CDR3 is TGCGCCAGCAGCCAAGACGCGGGGGGTCAAGATACGCAGTATTTT.

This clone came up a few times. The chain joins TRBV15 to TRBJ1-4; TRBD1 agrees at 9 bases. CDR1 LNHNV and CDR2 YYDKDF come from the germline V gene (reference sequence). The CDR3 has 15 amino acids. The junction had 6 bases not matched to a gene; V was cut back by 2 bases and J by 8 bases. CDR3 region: CATSRPGQGGEKLFF. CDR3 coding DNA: TGTGCCACCAGCAGACCGGGACAGGGAGGCGAAAAACTGTTTTTT.

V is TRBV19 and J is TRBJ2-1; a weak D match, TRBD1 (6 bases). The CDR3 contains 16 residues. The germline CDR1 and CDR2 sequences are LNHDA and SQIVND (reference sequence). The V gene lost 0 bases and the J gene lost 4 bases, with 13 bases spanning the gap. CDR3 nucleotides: TGTGCCAGTAGTATAGATCTGGCAGGGGCTTACAATGAGCAGTTCTTC. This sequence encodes CASSIDLAGAYNEQFF.

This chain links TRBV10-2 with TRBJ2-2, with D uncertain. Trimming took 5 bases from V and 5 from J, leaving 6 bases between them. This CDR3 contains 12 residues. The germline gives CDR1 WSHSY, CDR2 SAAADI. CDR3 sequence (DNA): TGCGCCAGCAGTCTAACAACCGGGGAGCTGTTTTTT. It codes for CASSLTTGELFF.

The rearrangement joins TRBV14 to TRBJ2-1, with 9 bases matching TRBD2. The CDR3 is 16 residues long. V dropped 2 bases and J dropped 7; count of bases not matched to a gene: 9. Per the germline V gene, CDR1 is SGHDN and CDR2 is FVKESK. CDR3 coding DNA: TGTGCCAGCAGCCAAATAGGAGGACTAGCGAAGAATGAGCAGTTCTTC. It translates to CASSQIGGLAKNEQFF.

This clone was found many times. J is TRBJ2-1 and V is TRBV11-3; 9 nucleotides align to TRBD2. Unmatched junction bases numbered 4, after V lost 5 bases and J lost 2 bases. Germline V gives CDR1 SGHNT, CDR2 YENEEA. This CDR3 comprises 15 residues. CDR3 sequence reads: CASSISGGTYNEQFF. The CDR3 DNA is TGTGCCAGCAGCATTAGCGGGGGTACCTACAATGAGCAGTTCTTC.

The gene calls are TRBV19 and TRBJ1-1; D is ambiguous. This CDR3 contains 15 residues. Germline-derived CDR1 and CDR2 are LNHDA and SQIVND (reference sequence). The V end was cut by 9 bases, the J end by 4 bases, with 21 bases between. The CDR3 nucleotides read TGTGCCAGAACCAACGCGGAGGTTTTAGGCACTGAAGCTTTCTTT. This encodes CARTNAEVLGTEAFF.

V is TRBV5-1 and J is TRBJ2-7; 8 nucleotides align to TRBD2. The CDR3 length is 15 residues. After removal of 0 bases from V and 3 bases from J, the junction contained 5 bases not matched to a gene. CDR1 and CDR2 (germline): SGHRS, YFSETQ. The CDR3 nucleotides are TGCGCCAGCAGCTTGGACCGGAGCGGGGGCTACGAGCAGTACTTC. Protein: CASSLDRSGGYEQYF.

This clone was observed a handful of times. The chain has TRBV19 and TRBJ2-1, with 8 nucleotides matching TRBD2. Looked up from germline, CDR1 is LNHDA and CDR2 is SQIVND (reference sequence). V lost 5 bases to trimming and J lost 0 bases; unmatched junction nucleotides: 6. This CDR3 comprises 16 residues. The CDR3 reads CASSFRGGASYNEQFF. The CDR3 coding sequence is TGTGCCAGTAGTTTCCGGGGGGGCGCCTCCTACAATGAGCAGTTCTTC.

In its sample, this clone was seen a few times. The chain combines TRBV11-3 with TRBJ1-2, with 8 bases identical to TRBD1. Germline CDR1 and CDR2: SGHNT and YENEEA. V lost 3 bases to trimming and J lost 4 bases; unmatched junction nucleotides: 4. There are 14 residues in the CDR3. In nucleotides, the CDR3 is TGTGCCAGCAGCTTGGACAGGGAGACCTATGGCTACACCTTC. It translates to CASSLDRETYGYTF.

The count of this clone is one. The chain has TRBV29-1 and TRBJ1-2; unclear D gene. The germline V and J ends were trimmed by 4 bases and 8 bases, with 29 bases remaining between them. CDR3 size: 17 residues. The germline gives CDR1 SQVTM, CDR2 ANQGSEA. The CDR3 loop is CSVVSPLVLDLARGYTF. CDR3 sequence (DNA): TGCAGCGTTGTGTCCCCCCTAGTTCTTGACCTGGCGAGGGGCTACACCTTC.

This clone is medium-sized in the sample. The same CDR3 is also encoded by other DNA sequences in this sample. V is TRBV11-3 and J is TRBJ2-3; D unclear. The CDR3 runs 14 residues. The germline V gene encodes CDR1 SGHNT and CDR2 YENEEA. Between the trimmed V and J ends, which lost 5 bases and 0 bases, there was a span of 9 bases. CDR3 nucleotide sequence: TGTGCCAGCAGCCTCGGACGTAGCACAGATACGCAGTATTTT. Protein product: CASSLGRSTDTQYF.

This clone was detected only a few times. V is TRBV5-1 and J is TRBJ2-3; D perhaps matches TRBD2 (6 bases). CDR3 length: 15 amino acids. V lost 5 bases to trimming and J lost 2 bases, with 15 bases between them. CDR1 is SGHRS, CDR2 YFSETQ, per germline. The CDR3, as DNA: TGCGCCAGCAGGTCGGTCCGGGGGAACACAGATACGCAGTATTTT. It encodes CASRSVRGNTDTQYF.

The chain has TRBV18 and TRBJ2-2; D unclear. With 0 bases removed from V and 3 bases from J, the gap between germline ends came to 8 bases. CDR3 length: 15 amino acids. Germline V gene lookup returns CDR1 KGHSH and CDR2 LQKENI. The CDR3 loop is CASSPPLGYTGELFF. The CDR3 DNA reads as TGTGCCAGCTCACCACCGCTAGGGTACACCGGGGAGCTGTTTTTT.

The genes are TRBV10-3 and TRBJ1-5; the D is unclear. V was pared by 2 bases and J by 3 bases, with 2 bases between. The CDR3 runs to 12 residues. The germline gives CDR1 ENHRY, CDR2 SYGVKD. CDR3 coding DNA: TGTGCCATCAGTGAGCCCAATCAGCCCCAGCATTTT. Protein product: CAISEPNQPQHF.

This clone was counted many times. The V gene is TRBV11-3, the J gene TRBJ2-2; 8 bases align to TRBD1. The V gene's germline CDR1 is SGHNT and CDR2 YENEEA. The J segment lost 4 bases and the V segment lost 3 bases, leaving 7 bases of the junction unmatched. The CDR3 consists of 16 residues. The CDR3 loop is CASSFFRGPLTGELFF. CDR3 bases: TGTGCCAGCAGCTTTTTCAGGGGGCCCCTCACCGGGGAGCTGTTTTTT.

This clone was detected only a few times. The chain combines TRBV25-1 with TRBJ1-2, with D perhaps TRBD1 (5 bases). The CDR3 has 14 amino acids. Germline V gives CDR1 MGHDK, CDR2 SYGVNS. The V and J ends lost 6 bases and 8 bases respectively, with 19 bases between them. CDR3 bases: TGTGCCAGCAGAGATGAGGGGAGGATGGACGGCTACACCTTC. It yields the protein CASRDEGRMDGYTF.

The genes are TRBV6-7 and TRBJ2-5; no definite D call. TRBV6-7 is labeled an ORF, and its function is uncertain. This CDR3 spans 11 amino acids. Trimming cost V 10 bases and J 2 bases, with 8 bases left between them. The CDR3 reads CATSPQETQYF. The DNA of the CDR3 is TGTGCCACCTCCCCTCAAGAGACCCAGTACTTC.

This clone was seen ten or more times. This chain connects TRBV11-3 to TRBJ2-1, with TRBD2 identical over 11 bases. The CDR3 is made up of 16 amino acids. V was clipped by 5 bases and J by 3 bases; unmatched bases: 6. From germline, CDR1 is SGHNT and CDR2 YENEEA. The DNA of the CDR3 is TGTGCCAGCAGCCCCCGAACTAGCGGGGGCTACAATGAGCAGTTCTTC. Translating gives CASSPRTSGGYNEQFF.